These 25 T cell receptor beta chains share one sample of origin, sequenced in a study of technical replicates of blood from a few donors. The data were produced by immunoSEQ multiplex PCR, yet TCRdb's version contains in-frame clones alone and is incomplete. The sample carries tens of thousands of clones, 75% to 90% recorded once. Sequencing input: PBMCs. The receptors come from a human donor in good health. Some clones in this sample may be carry-over from other donors' samples.

The chain joins TRBV4-1 to TRBJ1-6, with 11 nucleotides matching TRBD1. Germline CDR1 MGHRA, CDR2 YSYEKL. The trim removed 4 bases at V and 6 bases at J, leaving 5 bases unmatched. The CDR3 covers 16 residues. In nucleotides, the CDR3 is TGCGCCAGCAGCCGCCCGGACAGGGGGCGTAATTCACCCCTCCACTTT. Protein sequence: CASSRPDRGRNSPLHF.

In the case of this clone: Because the CDR3's place on the DNA is in doubt, the DNA is left out and the CDR3 is given as listed by TCRdb. The rearrangement uses TRBV21-1 and TRBJ2-7; TRBD2 was called by the table and not checked on the DNA. TRBV21-1 is deemed a pseudogene. The CDR3 adds up to 15 amino acids, both ends counted. CDR3 residues: CASPWGSGITYEQYF.

The chain employs TRBV29-1 and TRBJ1-1, with a tentative D call TRBD1 (6 bases). The CDR3 extends over 13 amino acids. The ends were cut back, 6 bases at V and 0 bases at J, with 11 bases in the middle. Germline V gene data show CDR1 as SQVTM and CDR2 as ANQGSEA. This CDR3 is CSVVGQLNTEAFF. The CDR3 region has the DNA TGCAGCGTGGTAGGACAGCTGAACACTGAAGCTTTCTTT.

This clone was seen only once. This chain uses TRBV4-1 with TRBJ2-7, with 10 bases aligning to TRBD2. From germline, CDR1 is MGHRA and CDR2 YSYEKL. This CDR3 has 18 residues. V gave up 3 bases and J gave up 4 bases; unmatched junction bases: 15. The chain's CDR3 is CASSHDSAGTSARYEQYF. The DNA for the CDR3 is TGCGCCAGCAGCCATGATTCGGCCGGGACTAGCGCTAGATACGAGCAGTACTTC.

The sample holds one count of this clone. V gene TRBV28 combines with J gene TRBJ2-7, with TRBD2 matching 7 bases. With V trimmed by 4 bases and J by 0 bases, 3 bases remained unmatched. The CDR3 has 14 residues. Germline V gene lookup returns CDR1 MDHEN and CDR2 SYDVKM. The CDR3 region has the DNA TGTGCCAGCAGTTCAGCGGGACTCTCCTACGAGCAGTACTTC. This sequence encodes CASSSAGLSYEQYF.

The J gene is TRBJ1-2, the V gene TRBV25-1; 7 bases are shared with TRBD1. Trimming took 4 bases from V and 8 from J; bases not matched to a gene: 4. The CDR3 consists of 12 residues. The germline V gene encodes CDR1 MGHDK and CDR2 SYGVNS. CDR3 in amino acids: CASSATGFGYTF. CDR3 sequence (DNA): TGTGCCAGCAGTGCGACAGGGTTCGGCTACACCTTC.

V usage is TRBV6-1 and J usage is TRBJ1-1; D possibly corresponds to TRBD1 (6 bases). The CDR3 loop spans 14 amino acids. V was shortened by 6 bases and J by 4 bases, with 15 bases between the two germline ends. CDR1 and CDR2 from the germline V gene are MNHNS and SASEGT. CDR3 loop: CASSSTGPATEAFF. CDR3 in DNA: TGTGCCAGCAGCTCGACAGGCCCGGCCACTGAAGCTTTCTTT.

The chain recombines TRBV7-3 with TRBJ2-7, with 11 bases lining up with TRBD2. CDR1 is SGHTA, CDR2 FQGTGA, per germline. Unmatched junction bases numbered 6, after V lost 8 bases and J lost 6 bases. The CDR3 runs 13 residues. The CDR3 here is CASAFLAGGEQYF. CDR3 nucleotide sequence: TGTGCCAGCGCGTTTCTAGCGGGAGGCGAGCAGTACTTC.

This clone was counted once. V gene TRBV4-2 combines with J gene TRBJ1-5, with D possibly matching TRBD1 (6 bases). V was clipped by 2 bases and J by 6 bases, with 26 bases between them. CDR1 and CDR2 (germline): LGHNA, YNFKEQ. The CDR3 extends over 19 amino acids. DNA for the CDR3: TGTGCCAGCAGCCAACAATCCTCCCCGCACGGGGGGCCTAGTCAGCCCCAGCATTTT. This translates into CASSQQSSPHGGPSQPQHF.

The rearrangement joins TRBV28 to TRBJ1-2; D perhaps matches TRBD1 (6 bases). Germline V gives CDR1 MDHEN, CDR2 SYDVKM. V lost 4 bases and J 4 bases, leaving 16 bases between the germline ends. The CDR3 extends over 15 amino acids. CDR3 DNA sequence: TGTGCCAGCAGTTCAGGACAGCCCGCGTTCTATGGCTACACCTTC. Translation gives CASSSGQPAFYGYTF.

The chain joins TRBV30 to TRBJ2-3; D is unclear. The germline gives CDR1 GTSNPN, CDR2 SVGIG (reference sequence). The CDR3 totals 13 residues. V was clipped by 0 bases and J by 2 bases, with 6 bases between them. The CDR3 reads CAWSVLDTDTQYF. Written as DNA, the CDR3 is TGTGCCTGGAGTGTACTCGACACAGATACGCAGTATTTT.

V gene TRBV12-5 combines with J gene TRBJ2-7; 9 bases match TRBD1. J gave up 5 bases and V 1 base, and 3 bases lay outside the gene matches. Germline V gene sequence: CDR1 LGHNT, CDR2 FRNRAP. The CDR3 loop spans 14 amino acids. The CDR3, as DNA: TGTGCTAGTGGTTTGGGGGACAGGGCCAACGAGCAGTACTTC. Translation: CASGLGDRANEQYF.

This chain links TRBV6-5 with TRBJ1-6; 7 bases are a match to TRBD1. V dropped 2 bases and J dropped 7; count of bases not matched to a gene: 8. Germline V lookup: CDR1 MNHEY, CDR2 SVGAGI. This CDR3 has 16 residues. The CDR3 is CASSYEGTVGNSPLHF. Written as DNA, the CDR3 is TGTGCCAGCAGTTACGAAGGGACAGTGGGGAATTCACCCCTCCACTTT.

This clone was picked up a small number of times. V usage is TRBV5-1 and J usage is TRBJ1-3; D remains unclear. Between the trimmed V and J ends, which lost 4 bases and 4 bases, there was a span of 15 bases. The CDR3 length is 15 residues. Germline V gives CDR1 SGHRS, CDR2 YFSETQ. CDR3 sequence (DNA): TGCGCCAGCAGCCTAGGGAGCGTACGGGGAAACACCATATATTTT. This encodes CASSLGSVRGNTIYF.

This rearrangement joins TRBV6-6 to TRBJ1-1; D is unresolved. Germline V gives CDR1 MNHNY, CDR2 SVGAGI (reference sequence). Trimming removed 0 bases from V and 1 base from J, with 3 bases in between. There are 13 residues in the CDR3. The CDR3: CASSYSQNTEAFF. In nucleotides, the CDR3 is TGTGCCAGCAGTTACTCACAGAACACTGAAGCTTTCTTT.

The rearrangement links TRBV12-5 to TRBJ2-2, with D perhaps matching TRBD2 (5 bases). The ends were cut back, 3 bases at V and 6 bases at J, with 8 bases in the middle. The CDR3 has 13 residues. Germline-derived CDR1 and CDR2 are LGHNT and FRNRAP. CDR3 nucleotide sequence: TGTGCTAGTGGTTTAAGCGGCCCCGGGGAGCTGTTTTTT. Protein sequence: CASGLSGPGELFF. The entire variable domain, with the rest obtained from reference TRBV12-5 and TRBJ2-2, is as follows: DARVTQTPRHKVTEMGQEVTMRCQPILGHNTVFWYRQTMMQGLELLAYFRNRAPLDDSGMPKDRFSAEMPDATLATLKIQPSEPRDSAVYFCASGLSGPGELFFGEGSRLTVL.

V gene TRBV5-6 combines with J gene TRBJ2-4, with TRBD2 as a possible D gene (5 bases). This CDR3 contains 17 residues. The V end lost 0 bases, the J end lost 1 base, and 14 bases lay between the germline ends. Germline V gene data show CDR1 as SGHDT and CDR2 as YYEEEE. Here the CDR3 DNA reads TGTGCCAGCAGCTTGGCGCCCGGGGATTTGGCCAAAAACATTCAGTACTTC. Translated: CASSLAPGDLAKNIQYF.

This chain uses TRBV7-3 with TRBJ2-5; 7 bases match TRBD1. Germline CDR1 and CDR2: SGHTA and FQGTGA. The V segment lost 6 bases and the J segment 3 bases; nucleotides outside the gene matches: 10. The CDR3 is made up of 15 amino acids. CDR3: CASRQTGNVEETQYF. The CDR3 DNA reads TGTGCCAGCAGACAGACAGGGAATGTTGAAGAGACCCAGTACTTC. Combining the CDR3 with reference TRBV7-3 and TRBJ2-5 gives the whole variable domain GAGVSQTPSNKVTEKGKYVELRCDPISGHTALYWYRQSLGQGPEFLIYFQGTGAADDSGLPNDRFFAVRPEGSVSTLKIQRTERGDSAVYLCASRQTGNVEETQYFGPGTRLLVL.

The chain combines TRBV6-5 with TRBJ2-1, with 11 bases identical to TRBD2. The junction had 8 bases not matched to a gene; V was cut back by 5 bases and J by 8 bases. The length of the CDR3 is 15 residues. In germline, CDR1 is MNHEY, CDR2 SVGAGI. DNA of the CDR3: TGTGCCAGCAGTCAAACTAGCGGGAGTGGTGATGAGCAGTTCTTC. Translating gives CASSQTSGSGDEQFF.

V is TRBV6-1 and J is TRBJ2-7, with 8 bases identical to TRBD1. V shed 1 base and J 6 bases; nucleotides not matched to a gene: 5. This CDR3 has 14 amino acids. From germline, CDR1 is MNHNS and CDR2 SASEGT. CDR3 region: CASSEVQGALEQYF. The CDR3 coding sequence is TGTGCCAGCAGTGAAGTTCAGGGGGCTCTCGAGCAGTACTTC.

The J gene is TRBJ2-7, the V gene TRBV5-1; 8 nucleotides match TRBD1. Germline-derived CDR1 and CDR2 are SGHRS and YFSETQ. V was clipped by 1 base and J by 5 bases; unmatched bases: 2. The CDR3 spans 13 residues. The CDR3 loop is CASSLNRGNEQYF. The CDR3 nucleotides are TGCGCCAGCAGCTTGAACAGGGGGAACGAGCAGTACTTC.

This clone occurred once. This rearrangement joins TRBV30 to TRBJ2-3, with 8 bases matching TRBD1. Per germline, CDR1 GTSNPN and CDR2 SVGIG (reference sequence). V dropped 3 bases and J dropped 7; count of bases not matched to a gene: 9. This CDR3 region has 14 residues. CDR3 protein: CAWSQGAHPNTQYF. CDR3 nucleotides: TGTGCCTGGAGCCAGGGGGCGCACCCAAATACGCAGTATTTT.

As for this clone: One end of the junction varies from germline; a read error may be responsible. The J gene is TRBJ1-1, the V gene TRBV7-9; D ambiguous. Germline CDR1 reads SEHNR; CDR2 reads FQNEAQ (reference sequence). The CDR3 contains 14 residues. CDR3 in amino acids: CAGSLGQMNTEAFF. In nucleotides, the CDR3 is TGTGCCGGCAGCTTAGGGCAGATGAACACTGAAGCTTTCTTT.

The V call is TRBV19, the J call TRBJ2-1; 8 nucleotides agree with TRBD2. Trimming took 4 bases from V and 3 from J; bases not matched to a gene: 5. CDR1 LNHDA and CDR2 SQIVND come from the germline V gene (reference sequence). There are 15 residues in the CDR3. The CDR3 loop is CASSKAGAGYNEQFF. CDR3 nucleotides: TGTGCCAGTAGTAAAGCGGGGGCCGGCTACAATGAGCAGTTCTTC.

CDR3 bases: TGTGCCAGCAGAGGACTAGCGGGAGGGAACTTC. Translated, it gives CASRGLAGGNF. The rearrangement joins TRBV21-1 to TRBJ2-4; the listed D gene, TRBD2, was not tested against the DNA. TRBV21-1 is a pseudogene. CDR3 length: 11 amino acids.